This section outlines one TCR beta chain sequence together with its context. What it binds is not known. This sample stems from a study of OX40 agonist ivuxolimab in advanced cancers. Study-level information: Averaging 60 years in age, with a range of about 23 to 85, the cohort was 82.7% male. Findings and limits, study-wide: Partial responders treated at 0.1-3.0 mg/kg exhibited clonal expansion among the lowest measured.

Libraries were prepared by immunoSEQ multiplex PCR; TCRdb keeps only in-frame clonotypes and omits some of them. The sample contains roughly 100,000 clones, 95% to 96% of which appear only once. This sequence originates from an adult with an advanced solid tumor such as melanoma, head and neck, liver or kidney cancer. Sequenced material: CD4+ or CD8+ T cells sorted from blood, taken in a trial of the OX40 agonist ivuxolimab.

The CDR3 DNA follows: TGTGCCAGCAGCTTCGGGACAGGATCCTACGAGCAGTACTTC. Translating it yields CASSFGTGSYEQYF. The chain employs TRBV11-1 and TRBJ2-7; 8 nucleotides line up with TRBD1. The CDR3 length is 14 residues. The V gene's germline CDR1 is SGHAT and CDR2 FQDESV (reference sequence). V lost 3 bases to trimming and J lost 1 base; unmatched junction nucleotides: 2.